The sample holds one count of the clone carrying this T cell receptor (beta chain). No antigen is known for it. The source of the sample is a study of radiotherapy plus CTLA-4 blockade in lung cancer. Background on the study: Around 19% of enrolled patients responded objectively, and around 30% had disease control. Study-wide findings and caveats: It was early blood T cell clone dynamics, with interferon-beta, that reportedly best predicted response.

People whose metastatic non-small-cell lung cancer was chemo-refractory got focal radiation along with CTLA-4 blockade by ipilimumab. This table comes from immunoSEQ multiplex PCR, and its TCRdb copy is limited to in-frame clones, with some not included. In the table there are around 43,000 clones, more than 65% of which are singletons. The V gene end was trimmed by 5 bases and the J gene end by 4 bases; junction bases not matched to a gene: 10. The germline V gene has CDR1 SGHVS and CDR2 FNYEAQ. The CDR3 is 15 residues long. This chain connects TRBV7-6 to TRBJ2-7; TRBD1 agrees at 8 bases. The sequence came from a human donor with non-small cell lung cancer who had stable disease on radiotherapy plus ipilimumab. This specimen was peripheral blood, taken from a patient treated with radiotherapy plus ipilimumab. The CDR3 spells CASSPRQGWLYEQYF. CDR3 coding DNA: TGTGCCAGCAGCCCTCGACAGGGGTGGTTGTACGAGCAGTACTTC.